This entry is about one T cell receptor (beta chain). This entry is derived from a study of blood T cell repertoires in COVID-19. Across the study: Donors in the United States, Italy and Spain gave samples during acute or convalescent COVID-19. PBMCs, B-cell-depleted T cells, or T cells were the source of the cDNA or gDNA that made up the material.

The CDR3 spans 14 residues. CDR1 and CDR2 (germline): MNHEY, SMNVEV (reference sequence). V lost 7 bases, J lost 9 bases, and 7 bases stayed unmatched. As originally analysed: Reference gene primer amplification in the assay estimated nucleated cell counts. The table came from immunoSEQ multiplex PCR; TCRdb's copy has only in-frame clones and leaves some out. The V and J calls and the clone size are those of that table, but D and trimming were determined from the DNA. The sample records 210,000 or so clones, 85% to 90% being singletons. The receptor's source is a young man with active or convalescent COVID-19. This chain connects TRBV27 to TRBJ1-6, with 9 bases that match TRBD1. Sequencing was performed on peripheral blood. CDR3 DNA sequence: TGTGCCAGCACCCCAGGGACAGGGCCTTCACCCCTCCACTTT. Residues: CASTPGTGPSPLHF.